These 21 T cell receptor beta chains share one sample of origin, sequenced in a study of T cells in Graves' hyperthyroidism and ophthalmopathy. Amplified TCR beta CDR3 regions derived from RNA transcripts. A set of HTBI primers served as the primers for a first-round RT-PCR of the TCR CDR3. Each CDR3 protein gets one entry after TCRdb re-called the multiplex PCR reads with MiXCR. Among 300,000 to 350,000 distinct CDR3 sequences, over 20% were seen once, and the ten largest hold about 50%. The sequencing input was blood. The source of these receptors is a woman aged 45-59 years with Graves' hyperthyroidism.

This clonotype occurred many times. The chain uses TRBV18 and TRBJ1-1; D unresolved. V was shortened by 2 bases and J by 1 base, with 5 bases between the two germline ends. Germline V CDR1 and CDR2: KGHSH, LQKENI. There are 13 residues in the CDR3. The CDR3 DNA follows: TGTGCCAGCTCACCAGGAGCGAACACTGAAGCTTTCTTT. This codes for CASSPGANTEAFF.

This clonotype was seen a few times. This rearrangement joins TRBV4-1 to TRBJ1-1, with D possibly matching TRBD1 (6 bases). Germline CDR1 MGHRA, CDR2 YSYEKL. The V and J ends lost 7 bases and 8 bases respectively, with 14 bases between them. This CDR3 is 12 amino acids long. The DNA of the CDR3 is TGCGCCAGCATTGGTTTTGGACAGGAAGCTTTCTTT. Protein sequence: CASIGFGQEAFF.

This clonotype appeared many times. This sequence joins TRBV20-1 and TRBJ2-3, with D possibly matching TRBD2 (5 bases). This CDR3 is 13 amino acids long. Germline assignment: CDR1 DFQATT and CDR2 SNEGSKA (reference sequence). The ends were cut back, 3 bases at V and 6 bases at J, with 13 bases in the middle. CDR3 sequence: CSARRSGSDTQYF. The DNA for the CDR3 is TGCAGTGCTAGGAGAAGCGGAAGCGATACGCAGTATTTT.

The chain couples TRBV28 to TRBJ2-7, with D possibly being TRBD1 (5 bases). The germline CDR1 and CDR2 sequences are MDHEN and SYDVKM. The CDR3 sequence is 15 residues long. V was shortened by 6 bases and J by 8 bases, with 23 bases between the two germline ends. The CDR3 region is CASSSPRTLVTKQYF. In DNA, the CDR3 is TGTGCCAGCAGCTCCCCTCGGACACTGGTTACGAAGCAGTACTTC.

V gene TRBV6-6 combines with J gene TRBJ1-3; D not resolved. V was trimmed by 0 bases and J by 8 bases, leaving 14 bases between them. The CDR3 length is 15 residues. Germline loops: CDR1 MNHNY, CDR2 SVGAGI (reference sequence). In nucleotides, the CDR3 is TGTGCCAGCAGTTACTCGTCCACAACCGGACACACCATATATTTT. Its translation: CASSYSSTTGHTIYF.

This clonotype was counted many times. The rearrangement uses TRBV3-1 and TRBJ1-3; the match to TRBD1 covers 7 bases. Unmatched junction bases numbered 5, after V lost 6 bases and J lost 0 bases. Germline CDR1 and CDR2: LGHDT and YNNKEL (reference sequence). The CDR3 covers 15 residues. Here the CDR3 reads CASSWDRTSGNTIYF. In nucleotides, the CDR3 is TGTGCCAGCAGTTGGGACAGAACCTCTGGAAACACCATATATTTT.

This clonotype has a count of ten or more. V is TRBV12-3 or TRBV12-4 and J is TRBJ2-1; tentative D call: TRBD2 (6 bases). V lost 5 bases and J lost 9, with 26 bases in between. This CDR3 spans 17 amino acids. CDR3 protein: CASSPLRDSTLWGEQFF. CDR3 coding DNA: TGTGCCAGCAGTCCCCTACGGGACTCCACTCTCTGGGGTGAGCAGTTCTTC.

There are many counts of this clonotype. The chain joins TRBV7-9 to TRBJ2-3; D uncertain. The CDR3 length is 12 residues. The germline CDR1 and CDR2 sequences are SEHNR and FQNEAQ (reference sequence). Trimming removed 5 bases from V and 5 bases from J, with 8 bases in between. The DNA for the CDR3 is TGTGCCAGCAGCCTCCAAATAGATACGCAGTATTTT. This gives the protein CASSLQIDTQYF. Based on the CDR3 plus reference TRBV7-9 and TRBJ2-3, the full variable domain is DTGVSQNPRHKITKRGQNVTFRCDPISEHNRLYWYRQTLGQGPEFLTYFQNEAQLEKSRLLSDRFSAERPKGSFSTLEIQRTEQGDSAMYLCASSLQIDTQYFGPGTRLTVL.

This clonotype has only a few counts. The rearrangement joins TRBV28 to TRBJ1-5; a possible D gene is TRBD1 (5 bases). The V and J ends lost 1 base and 6 bases respectively, with 10 bases between them. Per germline, CDR1 MDHEN and CDR2 SYDVKM. The CDR3 sequence is 14 residues long. The CDR3 bases are TGTGCCAGCAGTTTATTCAAGGGGAGTCAGCCCCAGCATTTT. This translates into CASSLFKGSQPQHF. Full variable domain (remainder filled in from reference TRBV28 and TRBJ1-5): DVKVTQSSRYLVKRTGEKVFLECVQDMDHENMFWYRQDPGLGLRLIYFSYDVKMKEKGDIPEGYSVSREKKERFSLILESASTNQTSMYLCASSLFKGSQPQHFGDGTRLSIL.

This clonotype was seen many times. This sequence joins TRBV6-1 and TRBJ2-4; 7 bases agree with TRBD1. After removal of 6 bases from V and 7 bases from J, the junction contained 12 bases not matched to a gene. The CDR3 spans 15 residues. CDR1 and CDR2 from the germline V gene are MNHNS and SASEGT. CDR3 sequence reads: CASRLLQGRGNIQYF. CDR3 DNA: TGTGCCAGCAGATTATTACAGGGGCGCGGGAACATTCAGTACTTC.

V usage is TRBV2 and J usage is TRBJ2-1, with D perhaps matching TRBD1 (6 bases). The length of the CDR3 is 13 residues. V was cut by 2 bases and J by 9 bases, with 11 bases left in between. CDR1 and CDR2 from the germline V gene are SNHLY and FYNNEI. This CDR3 reads CASSETGFSEQFF. The CDR3 DNA reads TGTGCCAGCAGTGAAACAGGGTTCTCTGAGCAGTTCTTC.

The DNA for the CDR3 is TGCGCCAGCAGCCAAGTCGGGCAGCCAAATTCACCCCTCCACTTT. Its protein is CASSQVGQPNSPLHF. This sequence joins TRBV4-1 and TRBJ1-6; D unresolved. The CDR3 extends over 15 amino acids. From germline, CDR1 is MGHRA and CDR2 YSYEKL. V lost 1 base and J lost 7, with 11 bases in between.

The chain combines TRBV10-2 with TRBJ2-7; 8 nucleotides line up with TRBD1. Germline values: CDR1 WSHSY, CDR2 SAAADI. V lost 8 bases, J lost 4 bases, and 7 bases stayed unmatched. CDR3 length: 13 amino acids. CDR3 nucleotide sequence: TGCGCCAGCGAAAGACAGGGGACGTACGAGCAGTACTTC. Translation: CASERQGTYEQYF.

This clonotype has a count of ten or more. V gene TRBV5-6 combines with J gene TRBJ2-4; D may be TRBD1 or TRBD2 (6 bases each). Germline V gives CDR1 SGHDT, CDR2 YYEEEE. The CDR3 length is 13 residues. V dropped 3 bases and J dropped 8 bases, with 12 bases sitting between them. The DNA for the CDR3 is TGTGCCAGCAGCTCCCCGGGGGCCGACATTCAGTACTTC. Translating it yields CASSSPGADIQYF.

The gene calls are TRBV2 and TRBJ1-2; no firm D call. The CDR3 consists of 13 residues. V lost 4 bases and J 1 base, leaving 7 bases between the germline ends. The germline V gene encodes CDR1 SNHLY and CDR2 FYNNEI. CDR3 in amino acids: CASSVRNNYGYTF. CDR3 bases: TGTGCCAGCAGTGTACGGAATAACTATGGCTACACCTTC.

To note about this clonotype: One end of the junction does not line up with germline, which may come from a read error. The chain has TRBV28 and TRBJ2-7; TRBD2 agrees at 10 bases. Germline lookup yields CDR1 MDHEN and CDR2 SYDVKM. The CDR3 length is 14 residues. CDR3 nucleotides: TGTACCAGCAGTTTTACTAGCGGGACAGGAGGGCAGTACTTC. Translated: CTSSFTSGTGGQYF. Filled out from reference TRBV28 and TRBJ2-7, the complete variable domain reads DVKVTQSSRYLVKRTGEKVFLECVQDMDHENMFWYRQDPGLGLRLIYFSYDVKMKEKGDIPEGYSVSREKKERFSLILESASTNQTSMYLCTSSFTSGTGGQYFGPGTRLTVT.

CDR3 DNA: TGTGCCAGCAGTTTCGGGACAGGGTTTGAAGAGACCCAGTACTTC. Protein: CASSFGTGFEETQYF. The gene calls are TRBV27 and TRBJ2-5; 9 positions agree with TRBD1. The CDR3 is 15 amino acids. The J segment lost 3 bases and the V segment lost 3 bases, leaving 5 bases of the junction unmatched. Germline loops: CDR1 MNHEY, CDR2 SMNVEV (reference sequence).

This clonotype was found many times. A much larger clone lies one base from this, so it may be a read error. The chain couples TRBV7-3 to TRBJ1-1; D remains ambiguous. The germline CDR1 and CDR2 sequences are SGHTA and FQGTGA. Trimming pared 3 bases from V and 1 base from J, leaving 6 bases between. This CDR3 comprises 13 residues. CDR3 in amino acids: CASSFARNTEAFF. CDR3 in DNA: TGTGCCAGCAGCTTCGCCAGGAACACTGAAGCTTTCTTT.

In DNA form, the CDR3 reads TGTGCCAGCTCACCGGTTTTTCTAGCCAAAAACATTCAGTACTTC. Amino acid sequence: CASSPVFLAKNIQYF. This chain links TRBV18 with TRBJ2-4; D unclear. From germline, CDR1 is KGHSH and CDR2 LQKENI. This CDR3 spans 15 amino acids. The V end was cut by 3 bases, the J end by 0 bases, with 9 bases between.

This clonotype was seen a few times. V gene TRBV7-8 combines with J gene TRBJ2-4; no firm D call. CDR1 and CDR2 (germline): SGHVS, FQNEAQ. Trimming cost V 5 bases and J 6 bases, with 8 bases left between them. The length of the CDR3 is 12 residues. This CDR3 reads CASSPGSNIQYF. The CDR3 DNA is TGTGCCAGCAGCCCCGGGTCAAACATTCAGTACTTC. The whole variable domain, remainder taken from reference TRBV7-8 and TRBJ2-4, is GAGVSQSPRYKVAKRGQDVALRCDPISGHVSLFWYQQALGQGPEFLTYFQNEAQLDKSGLPSDRFFAERPEGSVSTLKIQRTQQEDSAVYLCASSPGSNIQYFGAGTRLSVL.

This clonotype was seen at least ten times. This rearrangement joins TRBV12-3 or TRBV12-4 to TRBJ1-5; tentative D call: TRBD1 (5 bases). V lost 1 base and J 6 bases, leaving 13 bases between the germline ends. The CDR3 runs to 15 residues. CDR3 sequence (DNA): TGTGCCAGCAGTTTAGGTTCGGGGGGACGTCAGCCCCAGCATTTT. This gives the protein CASSLGSGGRQPQHF.